This T cell receptor (beta chain) is drawn from a study of T cell changes during pregnancy in multiple sclerosis. Clones were sequenced by immunoSEQ multiplex PCR, and TCRdb holds only the in-frame ones, with some missing. Of approximately 100,000 clones listed, less than 95% are singletons. This clone was found a few times. The sequence came from a female donor with multiple sclerosis, enrolled in a pregnancy study. The sequenced sample was peripheral blood, obtained before pregnancy.

The CDR3 DNA follows: TGTGCCAGTAGTAACCGACAGGCGGTTACCTATGGCTACACCTTC. It translates to CASSNRQAVTYGYTF. The chain combines TRBV19 with TRBJ1-2; a possible D gene is TRBD1 (6 bases). The CDR3 is 15 amino acids. Germline CDR1 and CDR2: LNHDA and SQIVND (reference sequence). V dropped 4 bases and J dropped 4 bases, with 16 bases sitting between them.